Here is one T cell receptor beta chain with its context. Its antigen is as yet unknown. The data belong to a study of T-cell memory formation after mild COVID-19. Study overall: Largely donor-specific sequence clusters came from a couple of donors.

Study-level points and caveats: Clones that got smaller from day 15 to 85 had even CD4/CD8, while clones growing later tipped toward CD4+. The study found contracting CD4+ clones mainly in CM and EM and contracting CD8+ clones in EMRA.

Losses at the gene ends were 5 bases for V and 2 bases for J; bases not matched to a gene: 5. CDR3 length equals 15 residues. In germline, CDR1 is SGHTA, CDR2 FQGNSA. The TCR alpha and TCR beta cDNA libraries, bearing sample barcodes and UMIs, were generated by 5'RACE using constant-segment primers. Each CDR3 protein gets one entry after TCRdb re-called the 5' RACE reads with MiXCR. This repertoire shows 70,000 to 100,000 distinct CDR3 sequences, about 15% found once; its top ten account for approximately 39%. This clonotype originated in a man younger than 35 who had mild COVID-19 (a few samples of this study predate the infection). Cell type and time point are not known. The chain couples TRBV7-2 to TRBJ2-5; 10 nucleotides line up with TRBD2. Sequencing was carried out using PBMCs or a T cell subset sorted from them (not recorded which). CDR3 residues: CASSAVLAGQETQYF. CDR3 nucleotides: TGTGCCAGCAGCGCAGTACTAGCGGGGCAAGAGACCCAGTACTTC.